In this sample, the clone carrying this T cell receptor beta chain turned up once. Its antigen is undetermined. CDR1 and CDR2 (germline): SGHRS, YFSETQ. The CDR3 covers 16 residues. With 3 bases removed from V and 2 bases from J, the gap between germline ends came to 16 bases. The data originate from a study of T cell clonotyping in hematopoietic cell transplantation. Study results and limitations: Few recipient clonotypes overlapped donors; over 97% were de novo at given depth.

Data came from immunoSEQ multiplex PCR; TCRdb stores just in-frame clones and leaves some out. The table shows roughly 8,400 clones, with under 70% occurring only once. The V gene is TRBV5-1, the J gene TRBJ2-3; D is perhaps TRBD1 or TRBD2 (5 bases each). The clonotype comes from a male patient over 55 who had an allogeneic stem cell transplant from an unrelated donor, so the T cells may come from the graft donor. Some clones in this sample may be carry-over from other donors' samples. The material sequenced was peripheral blood mononuclear cells, taken 100 days after allogeneic stem cell transplant. The CDR3 DNA follows: TGCGCCAGCAGCTCTTTCCAGCGGACAAACACAGATACGCAGTATTTT. Protein sequence: CASSSFQRTNTDTQYF.